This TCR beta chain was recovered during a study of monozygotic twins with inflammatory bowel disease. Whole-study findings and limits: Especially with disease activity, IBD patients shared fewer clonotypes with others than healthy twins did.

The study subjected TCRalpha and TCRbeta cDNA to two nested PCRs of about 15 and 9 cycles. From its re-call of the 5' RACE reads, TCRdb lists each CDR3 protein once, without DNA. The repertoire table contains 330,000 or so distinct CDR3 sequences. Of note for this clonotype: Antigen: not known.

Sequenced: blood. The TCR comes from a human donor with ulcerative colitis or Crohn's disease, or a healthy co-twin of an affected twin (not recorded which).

The CDR3 reads CASSEQTGVETQYF. The genes are TRBV6-2 or TRBV6-3 and TRBJ2-5; TCRdb's D call of TRBD1 is untestable without DNA. Germline values: CDR1 MNHEY, CDR2 SVGEGT. The CDR3 is 14 residues long.